This entry lists 18 T cell receptor beta chains sequenced from one sample in a study of beta chain features in type 1 diabetes. Expressed TCRB transcripts were sequenced, since all the RNA that had been isolated was reverse transcribed. Here immunoSEQ multiplex PCR was the method, and the copy in TCRdb shows in-frame clones only, minus some. Of about 650,000 clones in the sample, roughly 12% are singletons; the top ten hold around 0.12%. Antigens for these TCRs are unknown. General study findings and limits: Type 1 diabetes patients showed a moderate but significant shortening of TCRB CDR3s in all four CD4+ subsets.

Sequencing was done on a sample of naive CD4+ T cells from blood. Receptors were obtained from a man aged 25-45 years with type 1 diabetes.

The genes are TRBV10-3 and TRBJ2-3; 9 bases match TRBD1. The CDR3 covers 14 residues. The germline gives CDR1 ENHRY, CDR2 SYGVKD. V trimming: 5 bases; J trimming: 3 bases; junction bases outside the gene matches: 3. CDR3 in amino acids: CAISRTGATDTQYF. CDR3 nucleotides: TGTGCCATCAGTCGGACAGGGGCGACAGATACGCAGTATTTT.

The genes are TRBV7-3 and TRBJ2-3; no definite D call. The CDR3 contains 12 residues. Trimming removed 4 bases at V and 0 bases at J, with 2 bases between. The germline V gene encodes CDR1 SGHTA and CDR2 FQGTGA. The CDR3 protein is CASSYSTDTQYF. DNA for the CDR3: TGTGCCAGCAGCTATAGCACAGATACGCAGTATTTT.

V and J are TRBV9 and TRBJ2-2, with a tentative D call TRBD1 (5 bases). The V gene lost 0 bases and the J gene lost 3 bases, with 6 bases spanning the gap. There are 14 residues in the CDR3. The V gene's germline CDR1 is SGDLS and CDR2 YYNGEE. CDR3 residues: CASSVGRDTGELFF. The CDR3 nucleotides read TGTGCCAGCAGCGTAGGCAGGGACACCGGGGAGCTGTTTTTT.

In its sample, this clone was seen a few times. This chain joins TRBV2 and TRBJ2-3, with D hard to call. Germline V gives CDR1 SNHLY, CDR2 FYNNEI. This CDR3 contains 11 residues. With 4 bases removed from V and 5 bases from J, the gap between germline ends came to 4 bases. This CDR3 reads CASSGQDTQYF. CDR3 bases: TGTGCCAGCAGTGGCCAAGATACGCAGTATTTT.

This chain connects TRBV19 to TRBJ2-1, with D possibly being TRBD2 (5 bases). Trimming left V 6 bases short and J 7 bases short, with 13 bases between. Germline CDR1 and CDR2: LNHDA and SQIVND (reference sequence). This CDR3 has 13 amino acids. Here the CDR3 reads CASSFPGWNEQFF. The DNA of the CDR3 is TGTGCCAGTAGCTTCCCGGGGTGGAATGAGCAGTTCTTC.

In this sample, this clone turned up a few times. This rearrangement joins TRBV27 to TRBJ2-7, with 9 bases lining up with TRBD2. The CDR3 totals 17 residues. V lost 0 bases, J lost 2 bases, and 8 bases stayed unmatched. The germline CDR1 and CDR2 sequences are MNHEY and SMNVEV (reference sequence). CDR3 sequence: CASSLSSLSGGPYEQYF. CDR3 bases: TGTGCCAGCAGTTTATCGAGTCTTAGCGGGGGCCCCTACGAGCAGTACTTC.

The chain is built from TRBV9 and TRBJ1-2; the D gene is possibly TRBD1 (6 bases). CDR1 is SGDLS, CDR2 YYNGEE, per germline. CDR3 size: 14 residues. V dropped 4 bases and J dropped 2 bases, with 12 bases sitting between them. CDR3 sequence reads: CASSQQGQNYGYTF. For the CDR3, the DNA is TGTGCCAGCAGCCAACAAGGACAGAACTATGGCTACACCTTC.

This sequence joins TRBV23-1 and TRBJ1-1; D remains ambiguous. TRBV23-1 is flagged as an ORF with uncertain function. V lost 0 bases, J lost 0 bases, and 11 bases lay in between. CDR3 size: 16 residues. CDR3 amino acids: CASSQSRWPLNTEAFF. CDR3 bases: TGCGCCAGCAGTCAATCGCGGTGGCCATTGAACACTGAAGCTTTCTTT.

This clone was seen more than once but under ten times. This chain uses TRBV30 with TRBJ2-3, with 8 bases fitting TRBD2. From germline, CDR1 is GTSNPN and CDR2 SVGIG (reference sequence). The CDR3 loop spans 14 amino acids. Trimming at V came to 2 bases and at J to 2 bases, leaving 3 bases not matched to a gene. The DNA for the CDR3 is TGTGCCTGGAGTTTAGCGGGGCTCACAGATACGCAGTATTTT. Amino acid sequence: CAWSLAGLTDTQYF.

The chain employs TRBV7-2 and TRBJ2-3; 7 nucleotides align to TRBD1. Trimming took 1 base from V and 9 from J; bases not matched to a gene: 7. CDR3 length: 14 residues. CDR1 and CDR2 from the germline V gene are SGHTA and FQGNSA. The CDR3 is CASSLDTLRGTQYF. The CDR3 bases are TGTGCCAGCAGCTTAGATACCCTCAGGGGGACGCAGTATTTT. The entire variable domain, with the rest obtained from reference TRBV7-2 and TRBJ2-3, is as follows: GAGVSQSPSNKVTEKGKDVELRCDPISGHTALYWYRQSLGQGLEFLIYFQGNSAPDKSGLPSDRFSAERTGGSVSTLTIQRTQQEDSAVYLCASSLDTLRGTQYFGPGTRLTVL.

This chain connects TRBV9 to TRBJ1-2, with 8 bases aligning to TRBD1. CDR1 and CDR2 (germline): SGDLS, YYNGEE. This CDR3 contains 14 residues. The V segment lost 4 bases and the J segment 2 bases; nucleotides outside the gene matches: 4. CDR3: CASSTRQGNYGYTF. The CDR3 nucleotides read TGTGCCAGCAGCACCCGACAGGGGAACTATGGCTACACCTTC.

The chain has TRBV7-2 and TRBJ2-7, with 7 bases identical to TRBD1. The ends lost 4 bases at V and 2 bases at J; junction bases unmatched: 8. The CDR3 runs 15 residues. Per the germline V gene, CDR1 is SGHTA and CDR2 is FQGNSA. The CDR3 sequence: CASSSQGPFPYEQYF. CDR3 DNA sequence: TGTGCCAGCAGCTCACAGGGGCCCTTCCCCTACGAGCAGTACTTC. The whole variable domain, filled in from reference TRBV7-2 and TRBJ2-7, reads GAGVSQSPSNKVTEKGKDVELRCDPISGHTALYWYRQSLGQGLEFLIYFQGNSAPDKSGLPSDRFSAERTGGSVSTLTIQRTQQEDSAVYLCASSSQGPFPYEQYFGPGTRLTVT.

In this sample, this clone turned up a few times. The same CDR3 also results from other DNA sequences found in this sample. The chain links TRBV14 to TRBJ2-5; D is unresolved. Germline CDR1 and CDR2: SGHDN and FVKESK. This CDR3 has 12 residues. The V gene lost 3 bases and the J gene lost 2 bases, with 4 bases spanning the gap. This CDR3 reads CASSQGQETQYF. DNA for the CDR3: TGTGCCAGCAGCCAGGGGCAAGAGACCCAGTACTTC.

The J gene is TRBJ1-1, the V gene TRBV5-6; 9 bases fit TRBD1. This CDR3 spans 14 amino acids. CDR1 SGHDT and CDR2 YYEEEE come from the germline V gene. The trim removed 4 bases at V and 9 bases at J, leaving 10 bases unmatched. CDR3 amino acids: CASSGGTGILKAFF. As DNA, the CDR3 is TGTGCCAGCAGCGGCGGGACAGGGATATTAAAAGCTTTCTTT.

This clone has just a few counts. V and J are TRBV7-9 and TRBJ2-5; 8 bases align to TRBD1. V was clipped by 5 bases and J by 3 bases; unmatched bases: 5. This CDR3 is built from 14 residues. Germline V CDR1 and CDR2: SEHNR, FQNEAQ (reference sequence). CDR3 DNA: TGTGCCAGCAGCAAGACAGGGGAGGAAGAGACCCAGTACTTC. This gives the protein CASSKTGEEETQYF.

The CDR3 loop reads CSVESSGGRGSYNEQFF. The CDR3 region has the DNA TGCAGCGTTGAGAGTAGCGGGGGCCGCGGCTCCTACAATGAGCAGTTCTTC. V gene TRBV29-1 combines with J gene TRBJ2-1, with 9 positions matching TRBD2. After removal of 3 bases from V and 0 bases from J, the junction contained 9 bases not matched to a gene. CDR3 size: 17 residues. The germline gives CDR1 SQVTM, CDR2 ANQGSEA.

This clone was detected a few times. The chain links TRBV11-2 to TRBJ2-7; TRBD1 agrees at 7 bases. The CDR3 has 13 amino acids. The trim removed 6 bases at V and 4 bases at J, leaving 6 bases unmatched. From germline, CDR1 is SGHAT and CDR2 FQNNGV. The CDR3 nucleotides read TGTGCCAGCAGGACTGGGACAGAATACGAGCAGTACTTC. It translates to CASRTGTEYEQYF.

V and J are TRBV5-6 and TRBJ1-1, with 7 bases that match TRBD1. The CDR3 sequence is 13 residues long. CDR1 is SGHDT, CDR2 YYEEEE, per germline. V dropped 5 bases and J dropped 5; count of bases not matched to a gene: 6. The CDR3 spells CASRETGRTEAFF. CDR3 bases: TGTGCCAGCAGAGAGACAGGGAGGACTGAAGCTTTCTTT.